The clone carrying this T cell receptor beta chain was picked up many times. The sample comes from a study of immune characterization of retroperitoneal liposarcoma. TCRdb re-derived calls from the PCR reads in MiXCR, one entry per CDR3 protein. Among over 8,000 distinct CDR3 sequences listed, roughly 28% were seen once. CDR3 length equals 13 residues. Germline V gene lookup returns CDR1 SSHAT and CDR2 FNYEAQ (reference sequence). The sequence derives from a male donor with retroperitoneal liposarcoma. The sequencing input was blood. The chain is built from TRBV7-7 and TRBJ2-5, with TRBD1 matching over 8 bases. CDR3 amino acids: CASSTGGQETQYF. The CDR3, as DNA: TGTGCTAGCTCTACAGGGGGCCAAGAGACCCAGTACTTC. Full variable domain (rest looked up from reference TRBV7-7 and TRBJ2-5): GAGVSQSPRYKVTKRGQDVTLRCDPISSHATLYWYQQALGQGPEFLTYFNYEAQPDKSGLPSDRFSAERPEGSISTLTIQRTEQRDSAMYRCASSTGGQETQYFGPGTRLLVL.